This T cell receptor (beta chain) was sequenced in a study of blood T cell repertoires in COVID-19. Produced via immunoSEQ multiplex PCR; TCRdb's table is partial and in-frame only. The data contain about 51,000 clones, about 91% of them seen just once; the ten biggest clones take up approximately 3%. Trimming pared 5 bases from V and 6 bases from J, leaving 16 bases between. CDR1 and CDR2 (germline): SGHRS, YFSETQ. This CDR3 has 14 amino acids. The sample was peripheral blood. The receptor was isolated from a man aged 50-59 years with acute or convalescent COVID-19. The J gene is TRBJ2-3, the V gene TRBV5-1; D perhaps matches TRBD2 (5 bases). The CDR3 DNA sequence: TGCGCCAGCAGAGGAGAACTAGTCACCGATACGCAGTATTTT. This translates into CASRGELVTDTQYF.